Described below is a single TCR beta chain sequence and its context. The data stem from a study of shared clonotypes between healthy human individuals. Germline V gene data show CDR1 as SGDLS and CDR2 as YYNGEE. V dropped 4 bases and J dropped 5; count of bases not matched to a gene: 13. CDR3 size: 17 residues. Only in-frame clones appear in the TCRdb table, and some are missing; sequencing was by immunoSEQ multiplex PCR. The data contain nearly 1 million clones, about three quarters of them singletons. This receptor was taken from a man younger than 35 in good health. The gene calls are TRBV9 and TRBJ2-3, with TRBD2 identical over 10 bases. Sequencing used memory CD4+ T cells sorted from blood. Specified subset: CD45RA-negative fraction. The CDR3, as DNA: TGTGCCAGCAGCCCTCGGGCTAGCGGGAGCGGAATAGATACGCAGTATTTT. Encoded protein: CASSPRASGSGIDTQYF.